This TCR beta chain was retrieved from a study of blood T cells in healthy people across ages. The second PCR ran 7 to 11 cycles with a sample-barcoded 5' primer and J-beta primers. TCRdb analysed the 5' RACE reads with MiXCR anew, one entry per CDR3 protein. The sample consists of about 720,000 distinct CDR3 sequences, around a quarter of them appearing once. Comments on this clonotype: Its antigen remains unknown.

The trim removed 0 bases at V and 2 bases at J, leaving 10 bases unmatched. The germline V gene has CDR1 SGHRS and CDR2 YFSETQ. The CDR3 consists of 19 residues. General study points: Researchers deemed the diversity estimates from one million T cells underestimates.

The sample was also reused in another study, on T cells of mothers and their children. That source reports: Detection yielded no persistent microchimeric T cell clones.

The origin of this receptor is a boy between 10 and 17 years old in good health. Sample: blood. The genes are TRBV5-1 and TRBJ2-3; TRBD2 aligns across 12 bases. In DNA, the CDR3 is TGCGCCAGCAGCTTGGTAACTAGCGGGGGGCGCCCCATCACAGATACGCAGTATTTT. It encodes CASSLVTSGGRPITDTQYF.